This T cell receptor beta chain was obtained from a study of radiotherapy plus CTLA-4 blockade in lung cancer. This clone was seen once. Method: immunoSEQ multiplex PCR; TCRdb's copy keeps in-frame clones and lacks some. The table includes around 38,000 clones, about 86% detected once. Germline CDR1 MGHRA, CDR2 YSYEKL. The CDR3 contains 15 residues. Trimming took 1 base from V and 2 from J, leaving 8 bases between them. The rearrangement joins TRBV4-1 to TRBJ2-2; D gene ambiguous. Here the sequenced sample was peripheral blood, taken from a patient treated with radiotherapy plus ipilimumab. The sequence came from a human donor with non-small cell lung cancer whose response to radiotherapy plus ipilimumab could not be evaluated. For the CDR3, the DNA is TGCGCCAGCAGCCAAGTGGGCTCAAACACCGGGGAGCTGTTTTTT. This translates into CASSQVGSNTGELFF.